This TCR beta chain was captured in a study of immune characterization of retroperitoneal liposarcoma. Sample share makes this clonotype medium-sized. Via MiXCR, TCRdb re-called the PCR reads, giving one row per CDR3 protein. The table records some 8,200 distinct CDR3 sequences, 35% to 50% of them present only once. CDR3 length: 16 amino acids. Germline loops: CDR1 MNHEY, CDR2 SMNVEV (reference sequence). Trimming pared 0 bases from V and 6 bases from J, leaving 15 bases between. The sequenced sample consisted of tumor tissue. J is TRBJ2-1 and V is TRBV27; D may correspond to TRBD1 or TRBD2 (5 bases each). The receptor's source is a male donor with retroperitoneal liposarcoma. CDR3: CASSLSDIGRGNEQFF. CDR3 sequence (DNA): TGTGCCAGCAGTTTATCGGACATAGGACGGGGCAATGAGCAGTTCTTC.